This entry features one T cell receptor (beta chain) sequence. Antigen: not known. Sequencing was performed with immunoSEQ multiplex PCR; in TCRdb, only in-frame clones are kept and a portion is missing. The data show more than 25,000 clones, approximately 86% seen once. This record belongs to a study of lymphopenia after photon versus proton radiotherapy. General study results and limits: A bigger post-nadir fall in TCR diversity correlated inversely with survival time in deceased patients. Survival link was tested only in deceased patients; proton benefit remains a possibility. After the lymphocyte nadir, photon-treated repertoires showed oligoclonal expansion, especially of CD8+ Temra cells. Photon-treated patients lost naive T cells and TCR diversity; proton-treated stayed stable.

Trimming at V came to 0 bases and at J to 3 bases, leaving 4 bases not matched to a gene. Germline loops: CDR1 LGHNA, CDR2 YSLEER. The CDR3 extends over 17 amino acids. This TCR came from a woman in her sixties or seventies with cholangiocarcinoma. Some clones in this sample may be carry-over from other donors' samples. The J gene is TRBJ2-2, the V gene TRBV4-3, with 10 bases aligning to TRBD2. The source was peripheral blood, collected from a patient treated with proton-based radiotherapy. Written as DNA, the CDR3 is TGCGCCAGCAGCCAAGATTGGCTAGCGGGAGACACCGGGGAGCTGTTTTTT. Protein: CASSQDWLAGDTGELFF.